A single sample is the source of the 10 T cell receptor beta chains below, sequenced in a study of tissue T cells after allogeneic stem cell transplantation. TCRdb keeps only in-frame clones here, not all; method: immunoSEQ multiplex PCR. The table includes some 17,000 clones, just over 70% detected once. The specimen sequenced was spleen. The source of these receptors is a female BALB/c mouse in good health. This strain has MHC haplotype H2-d.

This clone was recorded a few times. Gene names follow the mouse nomenclature. The DNA ends 1 residue before the CDR3 does, and the rest of the CDR3 is filled in from the germline J gene. The chain employs TRBV29 and TRBJ2-7; D may be TRBD1 (6 bases). The V gene's germline CDR1 is MSHET and CDR2 SYDVDS. Trimming pared 7 bases from V and 3 bases from J, leaving 13 bases between. This CDR3 region has 13 residues. This chain's CDR3 is CASTPGQNYEQYF. Partial CDR3 DNA: TGTGCTAGCACTCCGGGACAAAACTATGAACAGTAC.

Remarks on this clone: The germline and genes are mouse ones. The read ends 1 residue shy of where the CDR3 ends; the end is completed using the germline J gene. This chain joins TRBV4 and TRBJ2-1, with 12 bases that match TRBD1. The CDR3 has 15 residues. CDR1 LGHDT and CDR2 YNNKQL come from the germline V gene (reference sequence). V dropped 4 bases and J dropped 6; count of bases not matched to a gene: 4. CDR3 sequence: CASSLGQGALAEQFF. CDR3 bases read: TGTGCCAGCAGCTTGGGACAGGGGGCGCTTGCTGAGCAGTTC. Full variable domain (remainder filled in from reference TRBV4 and TRBJ2-1): ETAVFQTPNYHVTQVGNEVSFNCKQTLGHDTMYWYKQDSKKLLKIMFSYNNKQLIVNETVPRRFSPQSSDKAHLNLRIKSVEPEDSAVYLCASSLGQGALAEQFFGPGTRLTVL.

Concerning this clone itself: The gene names here belong to mouse. The read comes to an end 1 residue before the CDR3 does, leaving the germline J gene to fill in the end. The V and J genes are TRBV14 and TRBJ2-4, with 10 bases aligning to TRBD1. The CDR3 has 16 residues. J gave up 1 base and V 4 bases, and 6 bases lay outside the gene matches. Germline V CDR1 and CDR2: SGHDT, FRDEAV. CDR3: CASSPTGGRGQNTLYF. The CDR3 DNA, read in part, is TGTGCCAGCAGTCCGACAGGGGGCAGGGGTCAAAACACCTTGTAC.

Concerning this clone: The germline gene is not matched at one end of the junction; a read error may be the cause. Mouse gene names and germline throughout. The CDR3 extends 1 residue past the end of the read, so its final part is completed from the germline J gene. V is TRBV4 and J is TRBJ2-3; TRBD1 matches 8 bases. Germline V gene sequence: CDR1 LGHDT, CDR2 YNNKQL (reference sequence). The CDR3 has 15 residues. The covered CDR3 bases are TGTGCCGGCAGCTTCAGGGGGCGCGGGGCAGAAACGCTGTAT. Translation: CAGSFRGRGAETLY. The whole CDR3 is CAGSFRGRGAETLYF.

This clone was observed once. The gene symbols are mouse symbols. The read ends 1 residue shy of where the CDR3 ends; the end is completed using the germline J gene. The chain has TRBV20 and TRBJ2-3; no definite D call. Trimming removed 2 bases at V and 0 bases at J, with 6 bases between. In germline, CDR1 is GFQATS, CDR2 STVNSAI. The CDR3 runs 13 residues. The sequenced part of the CDR3 DNA is TGTGGTGCTAGGTGGGTTAGTGCAGAAACGCTGTAT. Its protein product is CGARWVSAETLY. The whole CDR3 sequence reads CGARWVSAETLYF. Complete variable domain (other parts from reference TRBV20 and TRBJ2-3): GALVYQYPRRTICKSGTSMRMECQAVGFQATSVAWYRQSPQKTFELIALSTVNSAIKYEQNFTQEKFPISHPNLSFSSMTVLNAYLEDRGLYLCGARWVSAETLYFGSGTRLTVL.

A remark on this clone: Genes here carry mouse names. The sequenced fragment ends 1 residue before the CDR3 boundary, so the rest is inferred from the germline J gene. The chain has TRBV13-2 and TRBJ2-7; 11 nucleotides align to TRBD2. With 1 base clipped from V and 4 bases from J, the junction kept 4 bases outside the gene matches. The CDR3 extends over 15 amino acids. Germline values: CDR1 NNHNN, CDR2 SYGAGS (reference sequence). The CDR3 is CASGDKTGGGYEQYF. The sequenced part of the CDR3 DNA is TGTGCCAGCGGTGATAAGACTGGGGGGGGATATGAACAGTAC.

Details on this clone: Here the gene names and germline are mouse. With the read ending 1 residue before the CDR3 end, the germline J gene is used to fill in that end. V is TRBV13-3 and J is TRBJ1-2; no clear D. CDR1 and CDR2 from the germline V gene are NNHDY and SYVADS. V lost 2 bases, J lost 0 bases, and 5 bases lay in between. There are 13 residues in the CDR3. CDR3 DNA (partial): TGTGCCAGCAGTGAAACAACAAACTCCGACTACACC. This encodes CASSETTNSDYT. The entire CDR3 protein is CASSETTNSDYTF.

Remarks on this clone: The genes are named according to mouse. The sequenced fragment ends 1 residue before the CDR3 boundary, so the rest is inferred from the germline J gene. The chain is built from TRBV13-2 and TRBJ2-7; 9 bases agree with TRBD2. V trimming: 5 bases; J trimming: 3 bases; junction bases outside the gene matches: 3. Germline values: CDR1 NNHNN, CDR2 SYGAGS (reference sequence). This CDR3 region has 13 residues. Incomplete CDR3 DNA: TGTGCCAGCGGGGACTGGGGTAACTATGAACAGTAC. As protein: CASGDWGNYEQY. The entire CDR3 is CASGDWGNYEQYF.

This clone has a handful of counts. These gene names are mouse names. Read data end 1 residue before the CDR3 end; the end is taken from the germline J gene. This chain links TRBV13-3 with TRBJ1-3, with TRBD1 matching 7 bases. The CDR3 runs to 14 residues. V lost 2 bases, J lost 2 bases, and 1 base stayed unmatched. Looked up from germline, CDR1 is NNHDY and CDR2 is SYVADS. The CDR3 bases that were read are TGTGCCAGCAGTGACCAGGGGGCTGGAAATACGCTCTAT. Its protein is CASSDQGAGNTLY. The CDR3 as a whole reads CASSDQGAGNTLYF.

About this clone: Gene and germline names: mouse. From the germline J gene comes the end of the CDR3, since the read stops 1 residue before it. The rearrangement joins TRBV13-1 to TRBJ1-1; D may be TRBD1 (5 bases). The CDR3 contains 14 residues. The germline V gene encodes CDR1 NSHNY and CDR2 SYGAGN. Trimming took off 0 bases at V and 0 bases at J, with 6 bases between the two ends. The CDR3 protein is CASSDEQANTEVFF. The sequenced part of the CDR3 DNA is TGTGCCAGCAGTGATGAACAGGCAAACACAGAAGTCTTC.